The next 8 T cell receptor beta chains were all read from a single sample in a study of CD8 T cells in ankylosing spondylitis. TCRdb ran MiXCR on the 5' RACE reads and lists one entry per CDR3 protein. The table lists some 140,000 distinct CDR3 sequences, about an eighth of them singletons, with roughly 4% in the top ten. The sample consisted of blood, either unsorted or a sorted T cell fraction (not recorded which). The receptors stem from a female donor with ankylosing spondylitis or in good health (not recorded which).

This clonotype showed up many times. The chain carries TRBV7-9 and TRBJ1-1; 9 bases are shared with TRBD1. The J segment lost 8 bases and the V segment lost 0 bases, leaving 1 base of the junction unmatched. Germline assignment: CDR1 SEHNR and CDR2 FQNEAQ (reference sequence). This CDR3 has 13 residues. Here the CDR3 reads CASSLATGGEAFF. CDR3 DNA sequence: TGTGCCAGCAGCTTAGCGACAGGGGGAGAAGCTTTCTTT.

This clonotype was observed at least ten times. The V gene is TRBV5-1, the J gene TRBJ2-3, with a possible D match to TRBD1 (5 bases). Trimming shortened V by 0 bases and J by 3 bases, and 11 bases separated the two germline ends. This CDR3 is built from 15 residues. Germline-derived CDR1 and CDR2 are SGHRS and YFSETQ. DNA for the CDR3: TGCGCCAGCAGCTTGGGACCCCAGGGAACAGATACGCAGTATTTT. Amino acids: CASSLGPQGTDTQYF.

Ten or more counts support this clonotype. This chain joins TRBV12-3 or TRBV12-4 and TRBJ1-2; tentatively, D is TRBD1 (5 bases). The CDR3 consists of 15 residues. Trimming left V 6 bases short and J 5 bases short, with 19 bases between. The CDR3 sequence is CASSQTPQGGYGYTF. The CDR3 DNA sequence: TGTGCCAGCAGCCAAACACCTCAGGGAGGGTATGGCTACACCTTC.

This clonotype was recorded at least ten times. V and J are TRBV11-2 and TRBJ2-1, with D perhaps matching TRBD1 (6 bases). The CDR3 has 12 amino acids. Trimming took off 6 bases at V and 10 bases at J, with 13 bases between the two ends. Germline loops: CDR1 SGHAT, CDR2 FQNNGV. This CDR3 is CASRSGQLEQFF. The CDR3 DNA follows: TGTGCCAGCAGATCTGGACAGTTGGAGCAGTTCTTC. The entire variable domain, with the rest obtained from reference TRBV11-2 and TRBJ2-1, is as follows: EAGVAQSPRYKIIEKRQSVAFWCNPISGHATLYWYQQILGQGPKLLIQFQNNGVVDDSQLPKDRFSAERLKGVDSTLKIQPAKLEDSAVYLCASRSGQLEQFFGPGTRLTVL.

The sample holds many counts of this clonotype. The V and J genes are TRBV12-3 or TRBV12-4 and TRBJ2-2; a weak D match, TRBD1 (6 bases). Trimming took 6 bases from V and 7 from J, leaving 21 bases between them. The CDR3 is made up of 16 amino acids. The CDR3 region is CASRPYREPLGGELFF. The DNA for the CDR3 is TGTGCCAGCAGGCCCTACAGGGAACCCCTTGGCGGGGAGCTGTTTTTT.

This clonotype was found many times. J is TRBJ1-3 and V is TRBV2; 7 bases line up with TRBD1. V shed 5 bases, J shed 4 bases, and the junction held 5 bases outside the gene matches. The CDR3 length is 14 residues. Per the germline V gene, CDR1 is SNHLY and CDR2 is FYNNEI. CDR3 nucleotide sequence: TGTGCCAGCAGTTCCTGGGACAGAGGAAACACCATATATTTT. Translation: CASSSWDRGNTIYF.

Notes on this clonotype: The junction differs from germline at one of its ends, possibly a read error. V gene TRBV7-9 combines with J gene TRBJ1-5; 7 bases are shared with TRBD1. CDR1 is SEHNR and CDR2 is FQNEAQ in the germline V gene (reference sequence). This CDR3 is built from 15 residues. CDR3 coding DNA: TGTGCCAGCAGCCGGGTCGGGACAGTGAATCACCCCCAGCATTTT. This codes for CASSRVGTVNHPQHF.

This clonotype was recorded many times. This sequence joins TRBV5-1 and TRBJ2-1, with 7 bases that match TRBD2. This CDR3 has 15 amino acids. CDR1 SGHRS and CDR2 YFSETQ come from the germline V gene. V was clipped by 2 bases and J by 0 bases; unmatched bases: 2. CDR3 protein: CASSFSGASYNEQFF. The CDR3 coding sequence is TGCGCCAGCAGCTTCAGCGGGGCCTCCTACAATGAGCAGTTCTTC.